This T cell receptor (beta chain) was identified during a study of vaccination effects on CD4 cells after COVID-19. Findings of the study overall: New vaccine-induced clones dominated convalescents' post-vaccine spike-reactive clones.

Profiled with immunoSEQ multiplex PCR; TCRdb holds only in-frame clones, not every one. The data contain 14,000 or so clones, around 82% of them singletons. Antigen-specific CD4+ T cells were expanded with viral peptide pools in the ViraFEST assay before sequencing. Around day 10 of culture, CD4+ T cells were separated out. The individual was infected with SARS-CoV-2 between March and December 2020, as confirmed by PCR. As their vaccination, participants received two doses of either BNT162b2 or mRNA-1273. Trimming cost V 4 bases and J 7 bases, with 7 bases left between them. The CDR3 totals 11 residues. Worth noting for this clone: The target antigen is unknown.

This chain joins TRBV12-3 or TRBV12-4 and TRBJ2-5; possibly TRBD2 for D (5 bases). This receptor was taken from a human donor who had a prior SARS-CoV-2 infection. The sequencing here drew on CD4+ T cells from PBMCs cultured with SARS-CoV-2 spike peptides, taken after COVID-19 vaccination. The CDR3 DNA reads TGTGCCAGCAGTTCCCGGGGGACCCAGTACTTC. Its protein is CASSSRGTQYF.